Below are 17 T cell receptor beta chains sequenced from a single sample in a study of cytomegalovirus exposure and HLA in healthy donors. Both 60 Vbeta primers and 13 Jbeta primers went into the PCR. Assay used: immunoSEQ multiplex PCR; TCRdb lists only in-frame clones, some missing. This repertoire shows fewer than 200,000 clones, around 83% found once; its top ten account for about 0.89%. Sequenced: PBMCs. Every receptor here comes from a girl aged 2-9 years in good health and CMV-seropositive.

DNA for the CDR3: TGTGCCAGCAGCTTAGTAACAGGGGCCCTGACTTGGGAAAAACTGTTTTTT. Amino acid sequence: CASSLVTGALTWEKLFF. This chain joins TRBV7-9 and TRBJ1-4, with TRBD1 matching 7 bases. This CDR3 comprises 17 residues. The ends lost 1 base at V and 8 bases at J; junction bases unmatched: 13. Germline V gene data show CDR1 as SEHNR and CDR2 as FQNEAQ (reference sequence).

The V and J genes are TRBV5-4 and TRBJ1-6; the match to TRBD1 covers 10 bases. The trim removed 3 bases at V and 10 bases at J, leaving 4 bases unmatched. In germline, CDR1 is SGHNT, CDR2 YYREEE (reference sequence). The CDR3 is 14 residues long. The CDR3 region is CASSSGTGVSPLHF. The CDR3 DNA follows: TGTGCCAGCAGCTCCGGGACAGGGGTCTCACCCCTCCACTTT. The full variable domain, in which reference TRBV5-4 and TRBJ1-6 provide the parts outside the CDR3, is ETGVTQSPTHLIKTRGQQVTLRCSSQSGHNTVSWYQQALGQGPQFIFQYYREEENGRGNFPPRFSGLQFPNYSSELNVNALELDDSALYLCASSSGTGVSPLHFGNGTRLTVT.

This sequence joins TRBV27 and TRBJ2-5, with 11 bases that match TRBD2. Losses at the gene ends were 4 bases for V and 4 bases for J; bases not matched to a gene: 2. This CDR3 spans 14 amino acids. Germline lookup yields CDR1 MNHEY and CDR2 SMNVEV (reference sequence). The CDR3 loop is CASSWTSGSETQYF. As DNA, the CDR3 is TGTGCCAGCAGTTGGACTAGCGGGTCAGAGACCCAGTACTTC.

The chain combines TRBV30 with TRBJ2-7; 9 bases agree with TRBD2. Per the germline V gene, CDR1 is GTSNPN and CDR2 is SVGIG (reference sequence). CDR3 length equals 14 residues. V lost 5 bases, J lost 1 base, and 6 bases stayed unmatched. The CDR3 DNA follows: TGTGCCTGGGTTACTAGCGGGTCGTCCTACGAGCAGTACTTC. Its translation: CAWVTSGSSYEQYF. The full variable domain, its missing parts supplied by reference TRBV30 and TRBJ2-7, is SQTIHQWPATLVQPVGSPLSLECTVEGTSNPNLYWYRQAAGRGLQLLFYSVGIGQISSEVPQNLSASRPQDRQFILSSKKLLLSDSGFYLCAWVTSGSSYEQYFGPGTRLTVT.

This rearrangement joins TRBV30 to TRBJ1-1; D is perhaps TRBD1 (5 bases). The germline CDR1 and CDR2 sequences are GTSNPN and SVGIG (reference sequence). V lost 7 bases and J 5 bases, leaving 20 bases between the germline ends. This CDR3 comprises 14 residues. CDR3 DNA sequence: TGTGCCTCACGGATGCGGGGGTGGGAGACTGAAGCTTTCTTT. It translates to CASRMRGWETEAFF.

This rearrangement joins TRBV5-1 to TRBJ2-5; TRBD1 aligns across 7 bases. The ends lost 7 bases at V and 5 bases at J; junction bases unmatched: 8. This CDR3 has 13 amino acids. CDR1 SGHRS and CDR2 YFSETQ come from the germline V gene. DNA of the CDR3: TGCGCCAGCCGGACAGGTCAAGTGGAGACCCAGTACTTC. Its translation: CASRTGQVETQYF. Looking up the rest from reference TRBV5-1 and TRBJ2-5 gives the full variable domain: KAGVTQTPRYLIKTRGQQVTLSCSPISGHRSVSWYQQTPGQGLQFLFEYFSETQRNKGNFPGRFSGRQFSNSRSEMNVSTLELGDSALYLCASRTGQVETQYFGPGTRLLVL.

The chain has TRBV28 and TRBJ2-5, with TRBD2 matching over 10 bases. The CDR3 runs 16 residues. The germline V gene encodes CDR1 MDHEN and CDR2 SYDVKM. V gave up 4 bases and J gave up 3 bases; unmatched junction bases: 8. The CDR3 sequence is CASSSYPLAGEETQYF. As DNA, the CDR3 is TGTGCCAGCAGTTCGTACCCGCTAGCGGGAGAAGAGACCCAGTACTTC.

V and J are TRBV5-1 and TRBJ2-3, with D unresolved. The germline V gene has CDR1 SGHRS and CDR2 YFSETQ. V gave up 4 bases and J gave up 4 bases, with 10 bases separating them. This CDR3 comprises 13 residues. CDR3 residues: CASSRGGADTQYF. The CDR3 DNA reads TGCGCCAGCAGCAGAGGTGGAGCAGATACGCAGTATTTT.

This rearrangement joins TRBV27 to TRBJ2-1; 12 bases map to TRBD2. Germline values: CDR1 MNHEY, CDR2 SMNVEV (reference sequence). CDR3 length: 19 amino acids. With V trimmed by 5 bases and J by 3 bases, 14 bases remained unmatched. The CDR3 nucleotides are TGTGCCAGCAGTCCGCGACTAGCGGGAGCAACTATCTTCTACAATGAGCAGTTCTTC. The encoded protein is CASSPRLAGATIFYNEQFF.

The chain carries TRBV30 and TRBJ1-5; D is undetermined. This CDR3 has 14 residues. V shed 1 base and J shed 0 bases, with 7 bases lying between them. The germline V gene encodes CDR1 GTSNPN and CDR2 SVGIG (reference sequence). The CDR3, as DNA: TGTGCCTGGAGTGCCTTAAATAGCAATCAGCCCCAGCATTTT. Its translation: CAWSALNSNQPQHF.

This sequence joins TRBV9 and TRBJ1-2; TRBD1 might be the D (6 bases). The V end lost 4 bases, the J end lost 3 bases, and 25 bases lay between the germline ends. CDR1 and CDR2 from the germline V gene are SGDLS and YYNGEE. CDR3 length: 18 amino acids. In DNA form, the CDR3 reads TGTGCCAGCAGCACGAGGGGGGGGCGATACACCCGATACTATGGCTACACCTTC. Amino acids: CASSTRGGRYTRYYGYTF.

The rearrangement joins TRBV10-3 to TRBJ1-1, with a weak D call TRBD1 (6 bases). Between the trimmed V and J ends, which lost 6 bases and 3 bases, there was a span of 11 bases. Germline V CDR1 and CDR2: ENHRY, SYGVKD. This CDR3 is 13 amino acids long. The CDR3 nucleotides read TGTGCCATCAGGGAAGGGGGGGACACTGAAGCTTTCTTT. It specifies CAIREGGDTEAFF.

The rearrangement uses TRBV5-1 and TRBJ2-7; 8 bases align to TRBD1. Germline loops: CDR1 SGHRS, CDR2 YFSETQ. With 4 bases clipped from V and 0 bases from J, the junction kept 6 bases outside the gene matches. This CDR3 is built from 15 residues. The CDR3 nucleotides read TGCGCCAGCAGCCCCGACAGGGGATACTCCTACGAGCAGTACTTC. Protein sequence: CASSPDRGYSYEQYF.

V is TRBV4-1 and J is TRBJ2-2; 11 bases are shared with TRBD2. Trimming took 4 bases from V and 7 from J; bases not matched to a gene: 14. CDR3 length equals 18 residues. Germline values: CDR1 MGHRA, CDR2 YSYEKL. DNA for the CDR3: TGCGCCAGCAGCCCTCCCACTTATAGCGGGAGGGCAAACGGGGAGCTGTTTTTT. It specifies CASSPPTYSGRANGELFF.

This rearrangement joins TRBV7-3 to TRBJ2-7; TRBD2 matches at 10 bases. Trimming removed 4 bases from V and 4 bases from J; junction bases left unmatched: 7. The CDR3 consists of 15 residues. CDR1 is SGHTA and CDR2 is FQGTGA in the germline V gene. The chain's CDR3 is CASSSTSGAQYEQYF. CDR3 sequence (DNA): TGTGCCAGCAGCTCCACTAGCGGGGCCCAATACGAGCAGTACTTC. Variable domain in full (rest from reference TRBV7-3 and TRBJ2-7): GAGVSQTPSNKVTEKGKYVELRCDPISGHTALYWYRQSLGQGPEFLIYFQGTGAADDSGLPNDRFFAVRPEGSVSTLKIQRTERGDSAVYLCASSSTSGAQYEQYFGPGTRLTVT.

This clone was detected a few times. The chain is built from TRBV5-8 and TRBJ2-7, with 7 bases fitting TRBD2. Germline loops: CDR1 SGHTS, CDR2 YDEGEE. J lost 2 bases, V lost 10 bases, and 9 bases had no gene match. The CDR3 spans 13 residues. DNA of the CDR3: TGTGCCGCCAGACGGGAGGACGCCTACGAGCAGTACTTC. This encodes CAARREDAYEQYF.

The chain employs TRBV5-1 and TRBJ2-1, with 11 nucleotides matching TRBD2. Trimming took 1 base from V and 5 from J; bases not matched to a gene: 8. The CDR3 length is 17 residues. Germline loops: CDR1 SGHRS, CDR2 YFSETQ. CDR3 in DNA: TGCGCCAGCAGCTTGTCCACTAGCGGGAGAAGTCACAATGAGCAGTTCTTC. Protein: CASSLSTSGRSHNEQFF.